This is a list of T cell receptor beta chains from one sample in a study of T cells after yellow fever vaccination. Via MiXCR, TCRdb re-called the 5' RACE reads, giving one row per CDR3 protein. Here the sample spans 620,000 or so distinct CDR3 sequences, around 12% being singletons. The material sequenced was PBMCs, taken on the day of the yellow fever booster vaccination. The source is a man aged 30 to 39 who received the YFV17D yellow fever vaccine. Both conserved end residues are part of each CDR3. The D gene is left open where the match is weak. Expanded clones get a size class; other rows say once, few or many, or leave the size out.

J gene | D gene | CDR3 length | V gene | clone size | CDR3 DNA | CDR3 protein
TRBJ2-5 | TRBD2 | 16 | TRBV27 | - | TGTGCCAGCAGCACCCGACTAGCGAAAGAGCAAGAGACCCAGTACTTC | CASSTRLAKEQETQYF
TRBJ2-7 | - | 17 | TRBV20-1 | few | TGCAGTGCTAGGGCATCACTAGTTAGGGACTTCTCCTACGAGCAGTACTTC | CSARASLVRDFSYEQYF
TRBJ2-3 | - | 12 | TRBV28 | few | TGTGCCAGCAGCACCTTTTTAGATACGCAGTATTTT | CASSTFLDTQYF
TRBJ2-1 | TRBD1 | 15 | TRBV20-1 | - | TGCAGTGCTGATAACCGGGACAGGACCTACAATGAGCAGTTCTTC | CSADNRDRTYNEQFF
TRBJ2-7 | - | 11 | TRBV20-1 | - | TGCAGTGCTAGAGATAGTCCCGAGCAGTACTTC | CSARDSPEQYF
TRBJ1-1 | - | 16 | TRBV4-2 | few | TGTGCCAGCAGCCAAGTCACTTCAACCCGAGGGACTGAAGCTTTCTTT | CASSQVTSTRGTEAFF
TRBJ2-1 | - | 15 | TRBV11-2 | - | TGTGCCAGCAGCTTAGGGGGATATGGCCTTAATAAGCAGTTCTTC | CASSLGGYGLNKQFF
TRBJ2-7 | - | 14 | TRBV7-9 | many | TGTGCCAGCAGCCCTGGACGCCTCGGTGGCGAGCAGTACTTC | CASSPGRLGGEQYF
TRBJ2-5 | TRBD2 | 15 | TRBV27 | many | TGTGCCAGCAGTTTACTTCTAGCGGGAGAAGAGACCCAGTACTTC | CASSLLLAGEETQYF
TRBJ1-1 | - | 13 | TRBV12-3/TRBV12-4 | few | TGTGCCAGCAGTTTCCTGCAGGGGAAGGCAGCTTTCTTT | CASSFLQGKAAFF